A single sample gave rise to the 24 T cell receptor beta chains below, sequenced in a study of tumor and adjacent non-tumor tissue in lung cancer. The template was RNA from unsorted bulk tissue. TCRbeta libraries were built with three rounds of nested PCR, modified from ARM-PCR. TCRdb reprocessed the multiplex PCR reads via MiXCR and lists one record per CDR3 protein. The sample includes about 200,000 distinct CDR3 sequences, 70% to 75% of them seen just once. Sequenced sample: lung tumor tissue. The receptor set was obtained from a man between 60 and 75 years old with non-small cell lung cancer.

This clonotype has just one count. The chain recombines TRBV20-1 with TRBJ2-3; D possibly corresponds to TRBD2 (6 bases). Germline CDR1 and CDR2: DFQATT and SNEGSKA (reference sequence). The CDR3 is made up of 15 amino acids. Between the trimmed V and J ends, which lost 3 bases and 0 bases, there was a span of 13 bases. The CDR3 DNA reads TGCAGTGCTAGTTCTATAGCGGCTAGCACAGATACGCAGTATTTT. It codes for CSASSIAASTDTQYF.

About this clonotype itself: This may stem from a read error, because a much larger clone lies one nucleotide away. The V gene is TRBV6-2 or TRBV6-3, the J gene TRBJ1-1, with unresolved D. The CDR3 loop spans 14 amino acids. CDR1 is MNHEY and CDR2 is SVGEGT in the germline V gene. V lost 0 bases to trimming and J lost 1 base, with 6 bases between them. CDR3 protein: CASSYSRKNTEAFF. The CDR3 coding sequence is TGTGCCAGCAGTTACTCGAGGAAGAACACTGAAGCTTTCTTT.

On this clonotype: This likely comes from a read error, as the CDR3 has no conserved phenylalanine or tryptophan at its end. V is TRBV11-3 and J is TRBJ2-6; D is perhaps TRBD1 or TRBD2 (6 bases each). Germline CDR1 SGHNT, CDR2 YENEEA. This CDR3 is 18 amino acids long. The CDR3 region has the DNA TGTGCCAGCAGCAAAAACAAGGGGGGAAGCTCTGGGACCAACGTCCTGACTATC. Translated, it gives CASSKNKGGSSGTNVLTI.

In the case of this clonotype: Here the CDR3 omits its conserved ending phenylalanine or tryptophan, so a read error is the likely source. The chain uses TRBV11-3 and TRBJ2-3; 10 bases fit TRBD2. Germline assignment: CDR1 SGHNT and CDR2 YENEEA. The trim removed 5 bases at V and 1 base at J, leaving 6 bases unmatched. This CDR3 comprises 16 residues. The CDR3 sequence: CASSLGLAECTDTQYS. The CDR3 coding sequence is TGTGCCAGCAGCCTTGGACTAGCGGAGTGCACAGATACGCAGTATTCT.

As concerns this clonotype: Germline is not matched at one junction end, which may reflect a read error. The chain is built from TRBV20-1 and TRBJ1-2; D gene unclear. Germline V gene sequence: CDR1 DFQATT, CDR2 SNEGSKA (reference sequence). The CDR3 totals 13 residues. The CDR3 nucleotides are TGCAGTGCTAGCCCGCGGAGTAACTATGTCTACAGCTTC. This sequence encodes CSASPRSNYVYSF.

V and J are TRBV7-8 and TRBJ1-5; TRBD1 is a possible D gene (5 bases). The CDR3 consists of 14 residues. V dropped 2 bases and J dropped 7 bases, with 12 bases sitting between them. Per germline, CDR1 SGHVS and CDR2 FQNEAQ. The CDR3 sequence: CASSLRQSDQPQHF. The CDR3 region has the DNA TGTGCCAGCAGCTTAAGACAGTCTGACCAGCCCCAGCATTTT.

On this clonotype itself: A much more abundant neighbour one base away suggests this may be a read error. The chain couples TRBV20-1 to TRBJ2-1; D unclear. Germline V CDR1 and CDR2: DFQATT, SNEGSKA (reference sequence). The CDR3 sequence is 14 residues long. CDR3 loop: CSAQEYGWALFGLF. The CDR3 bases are TGCAGTGCCCAAGAGTATGGGTGGGCCCTTTTCGGCTTGTTC.

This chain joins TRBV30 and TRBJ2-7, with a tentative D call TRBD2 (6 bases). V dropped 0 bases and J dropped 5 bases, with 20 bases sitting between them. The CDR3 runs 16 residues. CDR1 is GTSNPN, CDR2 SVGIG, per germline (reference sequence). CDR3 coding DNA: TGTGCCTGGAGTGTACAGTCTGGAGGGAGGTACCACGAGCAGTACTTC. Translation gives CAWSVQSGGRYHEQYF.

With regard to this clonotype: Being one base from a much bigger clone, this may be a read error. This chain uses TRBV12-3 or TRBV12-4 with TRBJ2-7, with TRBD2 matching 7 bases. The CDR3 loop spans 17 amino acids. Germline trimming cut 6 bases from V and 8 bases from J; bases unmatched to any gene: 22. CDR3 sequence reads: CASSPLTGVRGSSKQYF. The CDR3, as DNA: TGTGCCAGCAGCCCTCTCACAGGCGTGCGGGGGAGCTCCAAGCAGTACTTC.

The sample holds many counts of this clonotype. CDR3 loop: CASSLRGATNEQFF. In DNA form, the CDR3 reads TGTGCCAGCAGCTTACGGGGGGCGACCAATGAGCAGTTCTTC. J is TRBJ2-1 and V is TRBV11-3; TRBD2 is a possible D gene (7 bases). The germline CDR1 and CDR2 sequences are SGHNT and YENEEA. CDR3 length: 14 amino acids. The V end lost 2 bases, the J end lost 6 bases, and 11 bases lay between the germline ends.

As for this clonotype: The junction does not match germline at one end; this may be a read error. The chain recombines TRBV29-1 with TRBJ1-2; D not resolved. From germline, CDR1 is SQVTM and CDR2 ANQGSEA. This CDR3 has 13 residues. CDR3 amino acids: CSVEAVRLGGYAF. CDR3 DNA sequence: TGCAGCGTTGAAGCGGTACGACTAGGCGGCTACGCCTTC. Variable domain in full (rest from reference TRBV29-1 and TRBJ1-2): SAVISQKPSRDICQRGTSLTIQCQVDSQVTMMFWYRQQPGQSLTLIATANQGSEATYESGFVIDKFPISRPNLTFSTLTVSNMSPEDSSIYLCSVEAVRLGGYAFGSGTRLTVV.

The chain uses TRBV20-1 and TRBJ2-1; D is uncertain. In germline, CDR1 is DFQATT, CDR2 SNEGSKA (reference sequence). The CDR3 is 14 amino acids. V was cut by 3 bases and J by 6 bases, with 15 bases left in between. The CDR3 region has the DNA TGCAGTGCTAGTCGACAAATTCGAGGCAATGAGCAGTTCTTC. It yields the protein CSASRQIRGNEQFF.

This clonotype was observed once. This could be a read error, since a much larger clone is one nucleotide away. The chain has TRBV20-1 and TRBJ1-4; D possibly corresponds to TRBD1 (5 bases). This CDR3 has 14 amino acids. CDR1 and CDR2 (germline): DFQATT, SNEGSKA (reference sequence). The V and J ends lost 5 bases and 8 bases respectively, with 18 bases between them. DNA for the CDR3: TGCAGTGCTGCGAGTCGGGGGGTAAGGGAAAAACTGTTTTTT. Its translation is CSAASRGVREKLFF.

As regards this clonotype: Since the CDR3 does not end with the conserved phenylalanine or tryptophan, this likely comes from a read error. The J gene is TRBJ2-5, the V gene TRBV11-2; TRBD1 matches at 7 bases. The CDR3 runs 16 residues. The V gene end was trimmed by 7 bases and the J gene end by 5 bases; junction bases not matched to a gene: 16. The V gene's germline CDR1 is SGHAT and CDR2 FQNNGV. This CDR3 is CASNSTMRGPKETQYL. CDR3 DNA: TGTGCCAGCAACTCCACAATGAGGGGGCCAAAGGAGACCCAGTACTTA.

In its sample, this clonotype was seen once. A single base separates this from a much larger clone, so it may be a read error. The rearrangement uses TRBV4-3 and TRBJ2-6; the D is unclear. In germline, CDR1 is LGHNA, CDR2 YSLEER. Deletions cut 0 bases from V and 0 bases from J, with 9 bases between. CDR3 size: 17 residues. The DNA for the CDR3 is TGCGCCAGCAGCCAAGACAGGCCCCCCTCTGGGGCCAACGTCCTGACTTTC. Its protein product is CASSQDRPPSGANVLTF.

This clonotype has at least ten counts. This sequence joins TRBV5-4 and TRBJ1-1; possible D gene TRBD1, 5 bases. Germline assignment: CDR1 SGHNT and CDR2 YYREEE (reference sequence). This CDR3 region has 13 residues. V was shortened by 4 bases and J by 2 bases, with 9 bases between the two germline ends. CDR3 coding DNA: TGTGCCAGCAGCCCCTGGACAAACACTGAAGCTTTCTTT. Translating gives CASSPWTNTEAFF.

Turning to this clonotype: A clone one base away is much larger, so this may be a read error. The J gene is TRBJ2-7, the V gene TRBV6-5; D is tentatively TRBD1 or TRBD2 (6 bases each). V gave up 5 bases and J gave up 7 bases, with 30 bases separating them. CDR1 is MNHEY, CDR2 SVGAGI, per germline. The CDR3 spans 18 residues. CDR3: CASSPTLVESGAPREQYF. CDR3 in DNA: TGTGCCAGCAGTCCGACCTTAGTTGAATCGGGGGCCCCTCGAGAGCAGTACTTC.

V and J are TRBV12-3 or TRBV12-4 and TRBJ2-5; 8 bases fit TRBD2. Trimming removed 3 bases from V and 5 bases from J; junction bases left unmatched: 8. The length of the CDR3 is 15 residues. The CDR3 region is CASSLIGRAGETQYF. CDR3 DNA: TGTGCCAGCAGTTTGATCGGGAGGGCCGGTGAGACCCAGTACTTC.

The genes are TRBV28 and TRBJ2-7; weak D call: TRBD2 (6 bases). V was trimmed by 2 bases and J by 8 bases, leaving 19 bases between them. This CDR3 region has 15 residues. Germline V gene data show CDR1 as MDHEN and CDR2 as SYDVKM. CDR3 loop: CASSLRGPAGYKQYF. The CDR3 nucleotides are TGTGCCAGCAGTTTAAGGGGACCCGCGGGGTACAAGCAGTACTTC.

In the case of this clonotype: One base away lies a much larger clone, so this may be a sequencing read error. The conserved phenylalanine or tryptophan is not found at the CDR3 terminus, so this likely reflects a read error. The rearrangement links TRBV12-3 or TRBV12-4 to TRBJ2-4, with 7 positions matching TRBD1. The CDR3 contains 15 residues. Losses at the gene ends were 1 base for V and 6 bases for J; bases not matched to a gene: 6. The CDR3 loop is CASSLGGGAGNIQYL. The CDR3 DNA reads TGTGCCAGCAGTTTAGGAGGGGGCGCAGGAAACATTCAGTACTTA.

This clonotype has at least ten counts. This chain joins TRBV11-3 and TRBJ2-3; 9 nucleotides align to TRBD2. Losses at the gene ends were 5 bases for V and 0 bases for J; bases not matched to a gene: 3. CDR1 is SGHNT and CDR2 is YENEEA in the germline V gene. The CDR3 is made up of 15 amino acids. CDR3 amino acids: CASSLSGGSTDTQYF. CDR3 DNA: TGTGCCAGCAGCCTTAGCGGGGGCAGCACAGATACGCAGTATTTT.

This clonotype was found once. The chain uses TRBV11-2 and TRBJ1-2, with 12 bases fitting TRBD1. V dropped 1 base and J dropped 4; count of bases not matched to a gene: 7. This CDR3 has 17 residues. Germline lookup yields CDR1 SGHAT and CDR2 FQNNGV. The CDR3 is CASSLGGTGGDGYGYTF. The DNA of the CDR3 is TGTGCCAGCAGCTTAGGTGGGACAGGGGGCGACGGCTATGGCTACACCTTC. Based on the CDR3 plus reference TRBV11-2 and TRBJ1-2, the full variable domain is EAGVAQSPRYKIIEKRQSVAFWCNPISGHATLYWYQQILGQGPKLLIQFQNNGVVDDSQLPKDRFSAERLKGVDSTLKIQPAKLEDSAVYLCASSLGGTGGDGYGYTFGSGTRLTVV.

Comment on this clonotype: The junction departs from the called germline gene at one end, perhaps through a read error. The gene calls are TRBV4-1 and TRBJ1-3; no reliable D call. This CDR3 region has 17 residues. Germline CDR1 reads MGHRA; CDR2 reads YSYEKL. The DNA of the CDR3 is TGCGCCAGCAGCCAACTAATTGCCGGTGGCTCCGGAAACGCCATATATTTT. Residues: CASSQLIAGGSGNAIYF.

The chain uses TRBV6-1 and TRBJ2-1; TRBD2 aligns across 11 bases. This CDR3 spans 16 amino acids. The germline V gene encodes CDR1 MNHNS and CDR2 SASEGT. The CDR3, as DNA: TGTGCTAACAGTGAAACCCTAGCGGGGGGAAGGGATGAGCAGTTCTTC. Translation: CANSETLAGGRDEQFF.